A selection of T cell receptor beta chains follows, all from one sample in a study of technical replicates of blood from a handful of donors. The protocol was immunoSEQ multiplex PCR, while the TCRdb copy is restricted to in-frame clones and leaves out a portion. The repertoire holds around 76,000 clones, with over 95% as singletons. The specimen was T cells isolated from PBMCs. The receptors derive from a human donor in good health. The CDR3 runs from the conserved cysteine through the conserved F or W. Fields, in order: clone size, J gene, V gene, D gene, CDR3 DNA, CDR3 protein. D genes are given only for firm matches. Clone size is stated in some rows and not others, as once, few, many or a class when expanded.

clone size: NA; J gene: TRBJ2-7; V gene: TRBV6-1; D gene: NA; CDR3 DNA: TGTGCCAGCAGTGTAACTAGTCCCCTTTTCTCTGTGGGAGAGCAGTACTTC; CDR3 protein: CASSVTSPLFSVGEQYF
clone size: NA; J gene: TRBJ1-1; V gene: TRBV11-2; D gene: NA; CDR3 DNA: TGTGCCAGCAGCTCGCCCTCGGGAACCCCAGGTCTGAACACTGAAGCTTTCTTT; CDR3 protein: CASSSPSGTPGLNTEAFF
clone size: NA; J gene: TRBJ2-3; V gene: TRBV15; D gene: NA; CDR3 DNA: TGTGCCACCAGCGTTGCGGGCATTAAAGTAGATACGCAGTATTTT; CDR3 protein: CATSVAGIKVDTQYF
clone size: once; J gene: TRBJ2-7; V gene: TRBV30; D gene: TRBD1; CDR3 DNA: TGTGCCTGGAGTCCCGGGACAGGATCCTACGAGCAGTACTTC; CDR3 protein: CAWSPGTGSYEQYF
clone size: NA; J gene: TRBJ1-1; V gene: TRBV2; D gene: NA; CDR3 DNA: TGTGCCAGCAGTGAAGCTTCTCGGTTCACTGAAGCTTTCTTT; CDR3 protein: CASSEASRFTEAFF
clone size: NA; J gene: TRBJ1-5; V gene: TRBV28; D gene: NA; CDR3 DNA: TGTGCCAGCAGTTTTCAGTCAGTGGCTGGCAATCAGCCCCAGCATTTT; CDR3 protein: CASSFQSVAGNQPQHF
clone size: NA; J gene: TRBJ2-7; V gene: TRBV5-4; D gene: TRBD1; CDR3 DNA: TGTGCCAGCAGCTTGGATCTCTACAGGGGATACTACGAGCAGTACTTC; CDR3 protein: CASSLDLYRGYYEQYF
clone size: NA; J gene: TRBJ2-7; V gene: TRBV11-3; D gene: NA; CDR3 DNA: TGTGCCAGCAGCTTTCAGTACGAGCAGTACTTC; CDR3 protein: CASSFQYEQYF
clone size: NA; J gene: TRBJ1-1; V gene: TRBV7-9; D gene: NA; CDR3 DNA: TGTGCCAGCAGGCCTCCGGGCCCCGGGGTGGAAGCTTTCTTT; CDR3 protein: CASRPPGPGVEAFF
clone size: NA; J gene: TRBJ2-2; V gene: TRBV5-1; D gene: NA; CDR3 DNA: TGCGCCAGCAGAAGACAGGATCGGGGCGGGGAGCTGTTTTTT; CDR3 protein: CASRRQDRGGELFF
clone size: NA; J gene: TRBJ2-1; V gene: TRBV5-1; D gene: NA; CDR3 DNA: TGCGCCAGCAGCTTGGTTGCGGGGAGAAACAATGAGCAGTTCTTC; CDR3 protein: CASSLVAGRNNEQFF
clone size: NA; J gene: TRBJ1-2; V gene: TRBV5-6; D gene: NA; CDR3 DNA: TGTGCCAGCAGCTTGGTCGGCGGGGGGCCCTACTATGGCTACACCTTC; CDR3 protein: CASSLVGGGPYYGYTF
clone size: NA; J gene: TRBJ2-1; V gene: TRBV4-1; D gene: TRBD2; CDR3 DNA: TGCGCCAGCAGCCAACCACTAGCGGGACGACACAATGAGCAGTTCTTC; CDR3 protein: CASSQPLAGRHNEQFF
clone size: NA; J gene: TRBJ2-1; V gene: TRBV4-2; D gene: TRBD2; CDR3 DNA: TGTGCCAGCAGCCATCCCCCGCGGGAGAACTACAATGAGCAGTTCTTC; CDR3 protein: CASSHPPRENYNEQFF
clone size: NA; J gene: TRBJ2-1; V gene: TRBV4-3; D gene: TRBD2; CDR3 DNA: TGCGCCAGCAGCCCCCTGGAGCGGGAGGTTTACAATGAGCAGTTCTTC; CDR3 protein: CASSPLEREVYNEQFF
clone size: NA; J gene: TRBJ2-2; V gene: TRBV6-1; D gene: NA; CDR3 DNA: TGTGCCAGCACGGAGGTCGGGGAGCTGTTTTTT; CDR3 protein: CASTEVGELFF
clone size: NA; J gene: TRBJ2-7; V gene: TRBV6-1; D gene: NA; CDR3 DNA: TGTGCCAGCAGTGGACCCCATGCAGGGGCGAGACCCTACGAGCAGTACTTC; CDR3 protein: CASSGPHAGARPYEQYF
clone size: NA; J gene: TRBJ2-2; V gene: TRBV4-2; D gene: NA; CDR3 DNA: TGTGCCAGCAGCCTAGGGGTCACCACCGGGGAGCTGTTTTTT; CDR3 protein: CASSLGVTTGELFF
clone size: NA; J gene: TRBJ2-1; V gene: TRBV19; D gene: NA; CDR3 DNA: TGTGCCAGTACTAACCCTCGGGAGATCAATGAGCAGTTCTTC; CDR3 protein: CASTNPREINEQFF
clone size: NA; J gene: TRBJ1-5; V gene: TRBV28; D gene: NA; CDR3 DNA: TGTGCCAGCAGGTTGCAGGGAGGGAATCAGCCCCAGCATTTT; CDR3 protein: CASRLQGGNQPQHF
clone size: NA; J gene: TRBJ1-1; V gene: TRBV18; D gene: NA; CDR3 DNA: TGTGCCAGCTCGGATGTAGGGGGATCGACTGAAGCTTTCTTT; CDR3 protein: CASSDVGGSTEAFF
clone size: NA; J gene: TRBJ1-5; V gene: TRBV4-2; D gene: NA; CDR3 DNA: TGTGCCAGCAGCCAAGATTGGGGGGACGCACAGCCCCAGCATTTT; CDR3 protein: CASSQDWGDAQPQHF
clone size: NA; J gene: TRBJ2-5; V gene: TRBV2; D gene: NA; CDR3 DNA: TGTGCCAGCGGGCTACAGGCGGCCAAGCAAGAGACCCAGTACTTC; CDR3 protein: CASGLQAAKQETQYF